Here is one TCR beta chain with its context. It was with 60 Vbeta and 13 Jbeta primers that the PCR ran. Some clones are missing from TCRdb's copy, which holds only in-frame ones; the method was immunoSEQ multiplex PCR. The sample carries some 190,000 clones, less than 90% recorded once. These data belong to a study of cytomegalovirus exposure and HLA in healthy donors. The CDR3 loop spans 12 amino acids. Germline-derived CDR1 and CDR2 are KGHSH and LQKENI. The V gene lost 3 bases and the J gene lost 7 bases, with 6 bases spanning the gap. This clonotype was sampled from a girl aged 5 to 17 in good health and CMV-seropositive. The sequenced sample was PBMCs. V is TRBV18 and J is TRBJ1-4; D call uncertain. The CDR3 loop reads CASSPSSEKLFF. CDR3 bases: TGTGCCAGCTCACCGTCGAGTGAAAAACTGTTTTTT.